The entry that follows covers one T cell receptor (beta chain) sequence. This entry is derived from a study of PD-1 blockade in classical Hodgkin lymphoma. Data came from immunoSEQ multiplex PCR; TCRdb stores just in-frame clones and leaves some out. The repertoire holds about 99,000 clones, 80% to 90% seen once, with roughly 16% in the top ten. Autologous stem cell transplantation was followed by relapse in every patient, and brentuximab vedotin exposure varied. The CDR3 extends over 16 amino acids. The trim removed 5 bases at V and 3 bases at J, leaving 12 bases unmatched. The germline V gene has CDR1 MDHEN and CDR2 SYDVKM.

This receptor was taken from a human donor with classical Hodgkin lymphoma. Sequenced here: peripheral blood mononuclear cells (PBMCs), sampled before the second cycle of nivolumab. The chain carries TRBV28 and TRBJ2-7; 8 bases agree with TRBD1. DNA of the CDR3: TGTGCCAGCAGTAACCCGTCACAGGGGGGAAGCTACGAGCAGTACTTC. Translating gives CASSNPSQGGSYEQYF.